These T cell receptor beta chains were read from a single sample in a study of blood T cell repertoires in COVID-19. The method was immunoSEQ multiplex PCR; TCRdb's version includes in-frame clones alone and lacks a portion of them. The sample contains about 220,000 clones, about 85% of which appear only once. Sequenced: peripheral blood. Receptors were obtained from a man aged 45-65 years who had recovered from COVID-19. CDR3s include the opening cysteine and the closing phenylalanine or tryptophan. The D gene is left open where the match is weak. Size tells how often a clone was seen (once, few, many) or the class of an expanded clone, and some rows leave it out.

d_gene,v_gene,abundance,j_gene,CDR3aa,CDR3nt
TRBD2,TRBV13,-,TRBJ2-2,CASSLPRLAGDTGELFF,TGTGCCAGCAGCTTACCCAGACTAGCGGGAGACACCGGGGAGCTGTTTTTT
-,TRBV28,-,TRBJ1-1,CASKGVLNTEAFF,TGTGCCAGTAAAGGGGTTCTGAACACTGAAGCTTTCTTT
-,TRBV18,-,TRBJ2-5,CASSPRQETQYF,TGTGCCAGCTCACCTCGGCAAGAGACCCAGTACTTC
TRBD2,TRBV2,once,TRBJ2-3,CATRLLAGESPDTQYF,TGTGCCACCCGACTACTAGCGGGAGAGTCTCCGGATACGCAGTATTTT
TRBD1,TRBV19,-,TRBJ1-2,CASNAGGSVSGYTF,TGTGCCAGTAATGCAGGGGGCTCCGTCTCTGGCTACACCTTC
TRBD2,TRBV24-1,-,TRBJ2-3,CATSDFISGRFADTQYF,TGTGCCACCAGTGATTTTATTAGCGGGAGGTTCGCAGATACGCAGTATTTT
-,TRBV7-2,-,TRBJ2-3,CASSLLPPERAADTQYF,TGTGCCAGCAGCTTGCTCCCACCGGAGAGGGCAGCAGATACGCAGTATTTT
TRBD1,TRBV2,-,TRBJ2-7,CASSGVFYLGQGSYEQYF,TGTGCCAGCAGTGGAGTTTTTTATCTGGGACAGGGATCTTACGAGCAGTACTTC
-,TRBV19,-,TRBJ1-2,CASSSQAAANYGYTF,TGTGCCAGTAGTAGCCAGGCCGCAGCTAACTATGGCTACACCTTC
-,TRBV30,-,TRBJ1-1,CAWESSGEAFF,TGTGCCTGGGAATCTTCAGGCGAAGCTTTCTTT
TRBD1,TRBV28,-,TRBJ2-7,CASSLEQGRSYEQYF,TGTGCCAGCAGTTTAGAACAGGGGCGTTCCTACGAGCAGTACTTC
TRBD1,TRBV28,-,TRBJ2-2,CASSRQGAGTGELFF,TGTGCCAGCAGCAGACAGGGGGCTGGCACCGGGGAGCTGTTTTTT
-,TRBV5-4,-,TRBJ2-7,CASSREPTYEQYF,TGTGCCAGCAGCCGGGAGCCCACCTACGAGCAGTACTTC
-,TRBV3-1/TRBV3-2,-,TRBJ1-1,CASSQDRANTEAFF,TGTGCCAGCAGCCAAGACAGGGCGAACACTGAAGCTTTCTTT
-,TRBV5-1,few,TRBJ1-1,CASSLGQGAFF,TGCGCCAGCAGCTTGGGCCAGGGGGCTTTCTTT
-,TRBV5-1,-,TRBJ2-6,CASSPRTGSSGANVLTF,TGCGCCAGCAGCCCCCGTACCGGGAGCTCTGGGGCCAACGTCCTGACTTTC
TRBD1,TRBV4-1,-,TRBJ2-7,CASSQSPGTATYEQYF,TGCGCCAGCAGCCAATCCCCCGGGACAGCAACCTACGAGCAGTACTTC
-,TRBV25-1,-,TRBJ2-7,CASSDTGTGLHEQYF,TGTGCCAGCAGTGACACCGGGACGGGACTTCACGAGCAGTACTTC
-,TRBV5-1,few,TRBJ1-2,CASSLASTGRGYGYTF,TGCGCCAGCAGCTTGGCTTCCACTGGACGGGGCTATGGCTACACCTTC
TRBD1,TRBV29-1,-,TRBJ2-5,CSVLQGRETQYF,TGCAGCGTCCTACAGGGGCGGGAGACCCAGTACTTC
-,TRBV11-3,-,TRBJ2-1,CASSFGGAYNEQFF,TGTGCCAGCAGCTTCGGGGGAGCTTACAATGAGCAGTTCTTC
-,TRBV28,-,TRBJ1-4,CASGTWGVGKGGSNEKLFF,TGTGCCAGCGGAACTTGGGGGGTCGGGAAGGGAGGGTCTAATGAAAAACTGTTTTTT
-,TRBV4-1,-,TRBJ1-5,CASSQAQGGNQPQHF,TGCGCCAGCAGCCAAGCACAGGGTGGCAATCAGCCCCAGCATTTT
-,TRBV6-1,-,TRBJ1-2,CASSDNGGNYGYTF,TGTGCCAGCAGCGACAACGGCGGGAACTATGGCTACACCTTC
TRBD2,TRBV3-1/TRBV3-2,-,TRBJ2-7,CASSHQRGSYEQYF,TGTGCCAGCAGCCATCAGCGGGGGTCCTACGAGCAGTACTTC
-,TRBV7-9,-,TRBJ2-7,CASSPRPDSQTSSYEQYF,TGTGCCAGCAGCCCGAGGCCCGACAGCCAAACCAGCTCCTACGAGCAGTACTTC
TRBD1,TRBV18,few,TRBJ2-1,CASSLGQGLSEQFF,TGTGCCAGCTCACTTGGACAGGGATTGAGTGAGCAGTTCTTC
TRBD2,TRBV5-1,-,TRBJ2-1,CASSLEASGYNEQFF,TGCGCCAGCAGCTTGGAGGCTAGCGGTTACAATGAGCAGTTCTTC
-,TRBV18,-,TRBJ2-5,CASSPLDSQTQYF,TGTGCCAGCTCACCACTCGACAGTCAGACCCAGTACTTC
TRBD1,TRBV27,-,TRBJ2-6,CASSKDRGSSGANVLTF,TGTGCCAGCAGTAAGGACAGGGGAAGCTCTGGGGCCAACGTCCTGACTTTC
TRBD2,TRBV7-2,-,TRBJ2-1,CASSLRTSGSRSSYNEQFF,TGTGCCAGCAGCCTCCGGACTAGCGGGAGTCGGAGCTCCTACAATGAGCAGTTCTTC
-,TRBV6-5,-,TRBJ1-1,CASSYKPNTEAFF,TGTGCCAGCAGTTACAAGCCGAACACTGAAGCTTTCTTT
-,TRBV19,-,TRBJ1-1,CASISRGVGEAFF,TGTGCCTCAATCTCCAGAGGTGTGGGTGAAGCTTTCTTT
TRBD2,TRBV19,-,TRBJ2-4,CASSNSSGRRIKNIQYF,TGTGCCAGTAGTAACTCAAGCGGGAGAAGGATCAAAAACATTCAGTACTTC
-,TRBV19,-,TRBJ1-1,CASSTGRGSTEAFF,TGTGCCAGTAGTACGGGGAGGGGGAGCACTGAAGCTTTCTTT
TRBD1,TRBV5-1,-,TRBJ2-7,CASSLATGGIYEQYF,TGCGCCAGCAGCTTGGCCACAGGGGGCATCTACGAGCAGTACTTC
-,TRBV5-5,-,TRBJ1-6,CASSLATVPPLHF,TGTGCCAGCAGCTTGGCAACGGTGCCACCCCTCCACTTT
-,TRBV5-8,-,TRBJ1-5,CASSLFGGASNQPQHF,TGTGCCAGCAGCTTGTTTGGGGGGGCTAGCAATCAGCCCCAGCATTTT